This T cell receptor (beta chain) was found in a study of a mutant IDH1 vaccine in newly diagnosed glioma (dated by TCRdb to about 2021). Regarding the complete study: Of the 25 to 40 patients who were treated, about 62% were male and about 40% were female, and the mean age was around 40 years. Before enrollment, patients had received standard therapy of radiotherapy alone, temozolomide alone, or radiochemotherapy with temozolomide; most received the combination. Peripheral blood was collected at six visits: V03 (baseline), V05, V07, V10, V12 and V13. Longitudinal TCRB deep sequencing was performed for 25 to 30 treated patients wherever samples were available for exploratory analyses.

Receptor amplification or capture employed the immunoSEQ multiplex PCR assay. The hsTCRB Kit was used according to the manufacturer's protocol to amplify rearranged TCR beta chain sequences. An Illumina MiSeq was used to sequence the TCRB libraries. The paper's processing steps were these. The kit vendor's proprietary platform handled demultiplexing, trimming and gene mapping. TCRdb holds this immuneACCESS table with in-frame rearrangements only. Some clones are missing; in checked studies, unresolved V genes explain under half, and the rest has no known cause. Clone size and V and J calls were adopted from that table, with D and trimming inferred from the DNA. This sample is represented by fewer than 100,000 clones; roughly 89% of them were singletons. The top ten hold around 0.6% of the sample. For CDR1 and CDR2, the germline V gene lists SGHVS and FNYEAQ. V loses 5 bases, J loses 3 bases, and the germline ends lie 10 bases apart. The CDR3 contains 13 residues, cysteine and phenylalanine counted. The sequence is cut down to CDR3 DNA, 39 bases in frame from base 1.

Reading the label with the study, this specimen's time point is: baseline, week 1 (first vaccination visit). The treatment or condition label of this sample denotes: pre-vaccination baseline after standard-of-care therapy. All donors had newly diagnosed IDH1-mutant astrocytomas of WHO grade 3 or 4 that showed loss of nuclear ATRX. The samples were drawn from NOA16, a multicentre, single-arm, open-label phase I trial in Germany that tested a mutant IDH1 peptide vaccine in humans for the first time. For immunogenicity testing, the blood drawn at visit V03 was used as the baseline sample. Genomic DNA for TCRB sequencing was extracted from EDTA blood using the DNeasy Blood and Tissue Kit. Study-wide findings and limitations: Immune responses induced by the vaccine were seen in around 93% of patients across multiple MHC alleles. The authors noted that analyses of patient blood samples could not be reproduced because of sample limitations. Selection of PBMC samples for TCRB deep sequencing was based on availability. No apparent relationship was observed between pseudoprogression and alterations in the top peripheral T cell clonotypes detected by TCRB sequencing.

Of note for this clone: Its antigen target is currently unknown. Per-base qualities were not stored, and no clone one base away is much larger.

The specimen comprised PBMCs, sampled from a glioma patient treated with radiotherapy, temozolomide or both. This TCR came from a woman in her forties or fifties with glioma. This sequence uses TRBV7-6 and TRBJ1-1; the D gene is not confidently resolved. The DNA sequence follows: TGTGCCAGCAGCGAAGGAGTGTACACTGAAGCTTTCTTT. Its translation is CASSEGVYTEAFF.